Sequencing of this T cell receptor beta chain was carried out in a study of blood T cell repertoires in COVID-19. Study details: From the United States, Italy and Spain came samples of acute and convalescent COVID-19. T cells, B-cell-depleted T cells, or PBMCs provided the cDNA or gDNA that served as material.

The junction had 6 bases not matched to a gene; V was cut back by 3 bases and J by 7 bases. CDR1 is LGHDT, CDR2 YNNKEL, per germline (reference sequence). The CDR3 spans 14 residues. Authors' analysis steps: Reference gene primer amplification gave estimated nucleated cell counts. Sequencing was performed with immunoSEQ multiplex PCR; in TCRdb, only in-frame clones are kept and a portion is missing. D and trimming come from the DNA, and the V and J calls and clone size come from that table. The sample yields 200,000 to 300,000 clones, approximately 86% seen once. The sequenced sample was peripheral blood. The rearrangement links TRBV3-1 (or the pseudogene TRBV3-2) to TRBJ1-2; 9 positions match TRBD1. The source of this sequence is a man aged 25-45 years with active or convalescent COVID-19. CDR3 nucleotide sequence: TGTGCCAGCAGCCAGACACAGGGGGCGCTTGGCTACACCTTC. Protein: CASSQTQGALGYTF.